This T cell receptor (beta chain) was recovered during a study of T cells in Graves' hyperthyroidism and ophthalmopathy. As for the study in general: Sampling of peripheral blood happened at initial diagnosis, prior to any treatment.

What was amplified from RNA transcripts were TCR beta CDR3 regions. The HTBI set primed first-round TCR CDR3 RT-PCR. TCRdb processed the multiplex PCR reads anew with MiXCR; each CDR3 protein has one entry. This sample yields about 740,000 distinct CDR3 sequences, of which 14% are seen a single time; approximately 10% belongs to the top ten. The V gene lost 6 bases and the J gene lost 2 bases, with 14 bases spanning the gap. The CDR3 runs to 15 residues. CDR1 and CDR2 from the germline V gene are MDHEN and SYDVKM. This clonotype was recorded at least ten times. The sequenced sample consisted of blood. The genes are TRBV28 and TRBJ1-3, with D possibly matching TRBD1 (5 bases). This receptor was identified in a woman aged 18-30 years with Graves' hyperthyroidism. This CDR3 reads CASRVPGLPGNTIYF. DNA for the CDR3: TGTGCCAGCAGAGTACCGGGACTCCCTGGAAACACCATATATTTT.